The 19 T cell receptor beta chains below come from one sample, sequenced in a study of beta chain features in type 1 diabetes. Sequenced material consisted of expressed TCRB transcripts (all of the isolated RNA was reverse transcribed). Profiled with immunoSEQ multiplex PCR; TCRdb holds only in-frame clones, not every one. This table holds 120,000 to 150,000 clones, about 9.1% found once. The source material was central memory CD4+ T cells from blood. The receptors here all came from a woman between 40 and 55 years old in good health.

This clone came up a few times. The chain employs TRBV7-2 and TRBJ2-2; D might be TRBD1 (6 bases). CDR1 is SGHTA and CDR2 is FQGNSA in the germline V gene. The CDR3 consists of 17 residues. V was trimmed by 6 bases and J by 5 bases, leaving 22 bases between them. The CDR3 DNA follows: TGTGCCAGCAGGGGGCCGGGCAGGGGATTTAAGACCGGGGAGCTGTTTTTT. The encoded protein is CASRGPGRGFKTGELFF.

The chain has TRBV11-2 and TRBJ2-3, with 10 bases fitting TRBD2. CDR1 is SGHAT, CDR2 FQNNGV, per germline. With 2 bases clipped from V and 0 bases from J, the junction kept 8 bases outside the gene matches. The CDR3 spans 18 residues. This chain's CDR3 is CASSLIASGGPSTDTQYF. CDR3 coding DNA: TGTGCCAGCAGCTTAATTGCTAGCGGGGGACCCAGCACAGATACGCAGTATTTT.

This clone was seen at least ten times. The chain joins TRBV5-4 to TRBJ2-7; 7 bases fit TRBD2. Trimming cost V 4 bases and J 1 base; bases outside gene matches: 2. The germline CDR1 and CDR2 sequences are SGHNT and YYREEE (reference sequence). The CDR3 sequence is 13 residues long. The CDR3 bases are TGTGCCAGCAGCGAGGGACTATCCTACGAGCAGTACTTC. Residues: CASSEGLSYEQYF.

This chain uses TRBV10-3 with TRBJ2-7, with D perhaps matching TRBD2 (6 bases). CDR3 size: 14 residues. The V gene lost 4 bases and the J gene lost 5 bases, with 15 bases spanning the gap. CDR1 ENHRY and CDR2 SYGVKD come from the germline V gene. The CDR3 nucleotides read TGTGCCATCAGTGCCGGGACTGAGTACGACGAGCAGTACTTC. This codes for CAISAGTEYDEQYF.

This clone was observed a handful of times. For the CDR3, the DNA is TGCGCCAGCAGCCAATTTTTGCGGAGAGCGAACACCGGGGAGCTGTTTTTT. It yields the protein CASSQFLRRANTGELFF. The rearrangement joins TRBV4-1 to TRBJ2-2, with D hard to call. Deletions cut 2 bases from V and 0 bases from J, with 13 bases between. The CDR3 runs 17 residues. Per germline, CDR1 MGHRA and CDR2 YSYEKL.

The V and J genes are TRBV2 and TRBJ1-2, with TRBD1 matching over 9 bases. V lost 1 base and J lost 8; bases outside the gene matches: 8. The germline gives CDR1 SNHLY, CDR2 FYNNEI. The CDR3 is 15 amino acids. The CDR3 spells CASSEGLQGAVGYTF. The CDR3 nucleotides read TGTGCCAGCAGTGAAGGGTTACAGGGGGCAGTCGGCTACACCTTC.

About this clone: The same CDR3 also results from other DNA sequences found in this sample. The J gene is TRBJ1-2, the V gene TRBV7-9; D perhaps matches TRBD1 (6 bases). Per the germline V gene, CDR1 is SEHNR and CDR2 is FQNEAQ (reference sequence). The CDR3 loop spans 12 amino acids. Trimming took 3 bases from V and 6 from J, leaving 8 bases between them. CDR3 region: CASSFNRDGYTF. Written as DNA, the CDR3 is TGTGCCAGCAGCTTTAACAGGGATGGCTACACCTTC.

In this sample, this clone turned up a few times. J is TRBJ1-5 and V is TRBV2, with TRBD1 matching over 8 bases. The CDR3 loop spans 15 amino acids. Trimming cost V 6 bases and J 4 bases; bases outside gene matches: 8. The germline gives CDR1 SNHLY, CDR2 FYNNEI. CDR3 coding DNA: TGTGCCAGCAGCCAATCATGGACAGGGAATCAGCCCCAGCATTTT. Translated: CASSQSWTGNQPQHF.

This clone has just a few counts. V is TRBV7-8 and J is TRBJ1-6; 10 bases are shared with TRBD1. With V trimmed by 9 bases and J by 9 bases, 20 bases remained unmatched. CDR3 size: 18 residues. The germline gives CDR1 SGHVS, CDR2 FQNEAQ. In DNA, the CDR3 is TGTGCCAGTGGCCCCGCGGACAGGGGGTTACGAGGGGGTTCACCCCTCCACTTT. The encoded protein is CASGPADRGLRGGSPLHF.

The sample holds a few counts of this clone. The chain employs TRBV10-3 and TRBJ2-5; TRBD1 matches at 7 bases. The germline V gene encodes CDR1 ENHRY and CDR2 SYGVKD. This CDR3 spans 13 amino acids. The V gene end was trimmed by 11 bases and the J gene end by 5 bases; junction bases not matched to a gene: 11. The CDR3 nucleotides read TGTGCCGTAAGGGGGCCATCAGCTGAGACCCAGTACTTC. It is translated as CAVRGPSAETQYF.

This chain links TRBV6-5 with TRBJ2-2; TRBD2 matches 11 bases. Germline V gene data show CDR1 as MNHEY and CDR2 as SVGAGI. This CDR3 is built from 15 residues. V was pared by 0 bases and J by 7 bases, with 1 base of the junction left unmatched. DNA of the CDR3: TGTGCCAGCAGTTACTCGACTAGCGGGGACGGGGAGCTGTTTTTT. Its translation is CASSYSTSGDGELFF.

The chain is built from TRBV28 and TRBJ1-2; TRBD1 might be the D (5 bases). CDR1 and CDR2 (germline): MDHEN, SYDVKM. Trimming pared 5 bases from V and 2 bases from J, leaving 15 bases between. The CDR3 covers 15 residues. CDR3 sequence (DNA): TGTGCCAGCAGTACTTGGGTGGACAAGAACTATGGCTACACCTTC. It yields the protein CASSTWVDKNYGYTF.

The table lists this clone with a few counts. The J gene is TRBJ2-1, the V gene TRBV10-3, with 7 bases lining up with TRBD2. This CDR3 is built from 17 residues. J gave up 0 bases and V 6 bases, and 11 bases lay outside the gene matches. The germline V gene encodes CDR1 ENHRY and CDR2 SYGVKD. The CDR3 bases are TGTGCCATCAGCCCCTGGGCGGGGGAAAGCTCCTACAATGAGCAGTTCTTC. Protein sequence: CAISPWAGESSYNEQFF.

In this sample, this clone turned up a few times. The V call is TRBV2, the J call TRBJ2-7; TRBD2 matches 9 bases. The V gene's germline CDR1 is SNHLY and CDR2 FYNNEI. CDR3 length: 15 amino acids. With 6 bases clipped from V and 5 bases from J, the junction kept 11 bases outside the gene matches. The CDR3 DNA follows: TGTGCCAGCAGAGTCGGCGGGGGGGCCGCCAACGAGCAGTACTTC. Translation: CASRVGGGAANEQYF.

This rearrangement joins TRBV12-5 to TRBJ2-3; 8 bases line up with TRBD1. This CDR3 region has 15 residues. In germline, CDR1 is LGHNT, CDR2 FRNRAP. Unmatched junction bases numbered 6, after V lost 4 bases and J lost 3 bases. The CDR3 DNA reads TGTGCTAGTGGTTGGGGGCAGGGGGCAACAGATACGCAGTATTTT. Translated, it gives CASGWGQGATDTQYF.

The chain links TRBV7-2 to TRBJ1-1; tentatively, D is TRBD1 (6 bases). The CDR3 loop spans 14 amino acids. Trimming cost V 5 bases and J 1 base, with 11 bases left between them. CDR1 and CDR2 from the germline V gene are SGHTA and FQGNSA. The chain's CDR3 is CASSKDRWNTEAFF. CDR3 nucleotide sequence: TGTGCCAGCAGCAAGGACAGATGGAACACTGAAGCTTTCTTT.

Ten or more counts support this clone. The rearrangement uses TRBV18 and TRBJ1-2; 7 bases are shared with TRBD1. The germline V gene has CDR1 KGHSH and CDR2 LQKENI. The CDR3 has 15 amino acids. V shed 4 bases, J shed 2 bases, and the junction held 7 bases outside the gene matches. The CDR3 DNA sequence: TGTGCCAGCTCACAGACAGGGCCTGGCAACTATGGCTACACCTTC. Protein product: CASSQTGPGNYGYTF.

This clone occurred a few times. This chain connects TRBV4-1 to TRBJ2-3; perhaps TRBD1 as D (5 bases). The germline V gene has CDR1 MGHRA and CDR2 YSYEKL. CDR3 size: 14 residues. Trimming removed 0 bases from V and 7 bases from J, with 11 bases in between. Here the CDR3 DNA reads TGCGCCAGCAGCCAAGATTGGGGCAGAAATACGCAGTATTTT. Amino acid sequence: CASSQDWGRNTQYF.

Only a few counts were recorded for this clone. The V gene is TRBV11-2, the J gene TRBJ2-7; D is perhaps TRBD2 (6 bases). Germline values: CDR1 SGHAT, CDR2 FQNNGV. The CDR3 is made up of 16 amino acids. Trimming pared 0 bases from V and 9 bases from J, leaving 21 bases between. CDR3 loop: CASSLDGTGGIAGQYF. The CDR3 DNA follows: TGTGCCAGCAGCTTAGACGGAACCGGGGGAATCGCAGGGCAGTACTTC.